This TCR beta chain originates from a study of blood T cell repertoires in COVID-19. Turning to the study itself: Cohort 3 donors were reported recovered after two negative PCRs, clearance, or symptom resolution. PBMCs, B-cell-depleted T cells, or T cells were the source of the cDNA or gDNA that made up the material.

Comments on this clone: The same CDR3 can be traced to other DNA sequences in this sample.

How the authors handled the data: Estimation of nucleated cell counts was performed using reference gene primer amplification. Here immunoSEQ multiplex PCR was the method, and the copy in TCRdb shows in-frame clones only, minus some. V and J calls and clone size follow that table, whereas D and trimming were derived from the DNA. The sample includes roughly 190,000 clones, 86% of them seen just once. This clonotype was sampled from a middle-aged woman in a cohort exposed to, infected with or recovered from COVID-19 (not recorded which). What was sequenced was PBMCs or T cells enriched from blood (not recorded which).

CDR3: CASSLSPGSSYNEQFF. DNA for the CDR3: TGTGCCAGCAGTTTATCGCCCGGGAGCTCCTACAATGAGCAGTTCTTC. V is TRBV27 and J is TRBJ2-1, with a weak D call TRBD2 (6 bases). The CDR3 is 16 residues long. CDR1 and CDR2 from the germline V gene are MNHEY and SMNVEV (reference sequence). Deletions cut 0 bases from V and 0 bases from J, with 9 bases between.